What follows is one T cell receptor (beta chain) and its context. Its target is not known. These data originate in a study of T cells after yellow fever vaccination. Study details: Those fractions that held only low numbers of cells were prepared using the SMART-Seq v4 Ultra Low Input RNA kit.

Per germline, CDR1 MNHEY and CDR2 SVGAGI. The CDR3 length is 12 residues. V gave up 6 bases and J gave up 4 bases, with 8 bases separating them. TCRdb itself ran the 5' RACE reads through MiXCR, one entry per CDR3 protein. The sample includes approximately 300,000 distinct CDR3 sequences, 8.7% seen only once; the top ten take roughly 18%. Findings of the study overall: The booster response re-showed most primary clones: roughly 97% CD4, almost 90% CD8.

The rearrangement links TRBV6-5 to TRBJ2-3; D is unresolved. The material was PBMCs, obtained on the day of the first yellow fever vaccination. The TCR sequence derives from a man aged 18 to 29 who received the YFV17D yellow fever vaccine. CDR3 nucleotides: TGTGCCAGCAGCGATCTATCAGATACGCAGTATTTT. It encodes CASSDLSDTQYF.